This entry describes one T cell receptor beta chain. An end of the junction differs from the germline gene, which may be a read error. Other DNA sequences in this specimen translate into the identical CDR3. The CDR3 is 15 residues long. Germline assignment: CDR1 MNHNS and CDR2 SASEGT. This record belongs to a study of shared clonotypes between healthy human individuals. Assay used: immunoSEQ multiplex PCR; TCRdb lists only in-frame clones, some missing. The table includes about 470,000 clones, roughly 80% detected once. The clonotype comes from a woman aged 40-49 years in good health. Some clones in this sample may be carry-over from other donors' samples. The sample consisted of PBMCs. The chain combines TRBV6-1 with TRBJ2-3, with 12 bases lining up with TRBD2. The CDR3 nucleotides read TGTGCTAGCAGCCGACTAGCGGGAGAGGTAGATACGCAGTATTTT. Translating it yields CASSRLAGEVDTQYF.